This TCR beta chain derives from a study of control samples from healthy donors and cancer patients. CDR3 length equals 14 residues. Trimming shortened V by 8 bases and J by 0 bases, and 11 bases separated the two germline ends. The germline V gene encodes CDR1 LNHDA and CDR2 SQIVND (reference sequence). Generated by immunoSEQ multiplex PCR, the TCRdb table keeps only in-frame clones and is missing some. The data contain around 130,000 clones, approximately 90% of them singletons. The chain has TRBV19 and TRBJ1-5; the D is unclear. The receptor was derived from a man in his forties or fifties in good health. Sequencing input: blood. The CDR3 sequence: CASAPGDSNQPQHF. The CDR3 DNA reads TGTGCCAGTGCACCGGGAGATAGCAATCAGCCCCAGCATTTT. Full variable domain (outside the CDR3, taken from reference TRBV19 and TRBJ1-5): DGGITQSPKYLFRKEGQNVTLSCEQNLNHDAMYWYRQDPGQGLRLIYYSQIVNDFQKGDIAEGYSVSREKKESFPLTVTSAQKNPTAFYLCASAPGDSNQPQHFGDGTRLSIL.